This entry concerns a single T cell receptor (beta chain). This clone's antigen is unknown. No base quality information exists; no much larger clone differs at one position. This sample is drawn from a study of early stage breast cancer tumors (TCRdb year 2017). Regarding the study in general: Of the approximately 15 invasive breast tumors, about a dozen were found to be estrogen receptor-positive, progesterone receptor-positive and HER2-negative. On average, each sample had roughly 9.9-fold read coverage. Of the roughly 12 ER+/PR+/HER2- tumors, eight were classified as invasive ductal carcinomas and four as invasive lobular carcinomas. The samples as a whole yielded 2 million to 3 million detected templates, corresponding to roughly 1 million unique clonotypes. Study-wide conclusions, independent of this receptor: Repertoires from blood and normal breast were more alike than repertoires from blood and tumor, and in about 90% of the 16 patients, comparing each tissue with blood separated tumor from normal. Enriched TCRB sequences shared across patients were mostly commonly generated sequences, unlikely to play an important role in the tumor microenvironment. Compared with adjacent normal breast tissue, tumors had roughly 2.5-fold higher T cell density and higher clonality. Chain pairing and functional markers such as CD4, CD8 and FOXP3 were missed by bulk genomic DNA sequencing of unsorted cells. Because the cohort was small, a breakdown by tumor subtype could not be done.

About 19-50 mg of tumor tissue was diced and typically yielded more than 2.5 ug of DNA. The study profiled bulk TCR beta-chain repertoires in matched peripheral blood, tumor and adjacent normal breast tissue taken from fewer than 20 patients with early-stage breast cancer. Once resection was done, tumor tissue identified by eye was cut out and put into prechilled RNAlater. Tumor tissue (about 18-55 mg) was diced and homogenized in RLTplus buffer with beta-mercaptoethanol and antifoaming agent using a TissueLyser II. Genomic DNA was extracted with the Qiagen AllPrep DNA/RNA Mini kit. CDR1 KGHSH and CDR2 LQKENI were looked up in the germline V gene. V is pared back by 1 base and J by 5 bases, with 15 bases lying between the germline termini. The CDR3 goes from the cysteine to the phenylalanine over 16 residues. The DNA shown is the 48-base CDR3, in frame from base 1. Every sample was amplified as two independent genomic DNA replicates, using approximately 0.5 ug for blood and roughly 1.4 ug for tumor or normal breast. Following the manufacturer's instructions, the ImmunoSeq Intro kit was used to carry out TCRB sequencing on genomic DNA. For absolute quantification, the 31-cycle multiplex PCR included proprietary primers along with spike-in control sequences. Single-end 150-bp reads were used to sequence an 87-bp fragment spanning the CDR3 and the flanking V and J genes. Each lane of an Illumina MiSeq running version 3.0 chemistry carried seven multiplexed samples, with two replicates apiece. On the study's bioinformatics: Raw data were processed with the vendor's proprietary pipeline, and both replicates were merged into a single result per sample. Clonotypes were defined as productive rearrangements sharing the V-gene family, CDR3 amino acid sequence and J-gene segment. Clonality was calculated as 1 minus the normalized Shannon entropy (Pielou evenness) of TCRB abundances. T cell density was estimated by dividing total templates by the number of input cells inferred from the DNA input amount. Recon, run with its default parameters, was used to estimate overall repertoire diversity and clonality. A clonotype counted as tumor-enriched if its abundance in tumor exceeded 0.1% and was at least 32-fold higher than its abundance in normal breast. TCRdb re-hosts the immuneACCESS table, in-frame sequences only. Its copies lack some clones; in the studies checked, an unresolved V gene accounts for under half of them, and the cause for the rest is not known. V and J calls plus clone size are reproduced from that table; the DNA served to infer D and trimming. The sample table lists roughly 25,000 clones, 60% to 70% of them with a count of one. The ten biggest clones cover about 9.9% of the sample.

Sequencing used breast tumor tissue. The V and J genes are TRBV18 and TRBJ2-1; 6 matching bases give a weak D call of TRBD2. The clonotype comes from a person in their sixties or seventies with breast cancer. The base sequence is TGTGCCAGCTCACCACTTTCCAGCGGAGGGAACAATGAGCAGTTCTTC. This translates into CASSPLSSGGNNEQFF.